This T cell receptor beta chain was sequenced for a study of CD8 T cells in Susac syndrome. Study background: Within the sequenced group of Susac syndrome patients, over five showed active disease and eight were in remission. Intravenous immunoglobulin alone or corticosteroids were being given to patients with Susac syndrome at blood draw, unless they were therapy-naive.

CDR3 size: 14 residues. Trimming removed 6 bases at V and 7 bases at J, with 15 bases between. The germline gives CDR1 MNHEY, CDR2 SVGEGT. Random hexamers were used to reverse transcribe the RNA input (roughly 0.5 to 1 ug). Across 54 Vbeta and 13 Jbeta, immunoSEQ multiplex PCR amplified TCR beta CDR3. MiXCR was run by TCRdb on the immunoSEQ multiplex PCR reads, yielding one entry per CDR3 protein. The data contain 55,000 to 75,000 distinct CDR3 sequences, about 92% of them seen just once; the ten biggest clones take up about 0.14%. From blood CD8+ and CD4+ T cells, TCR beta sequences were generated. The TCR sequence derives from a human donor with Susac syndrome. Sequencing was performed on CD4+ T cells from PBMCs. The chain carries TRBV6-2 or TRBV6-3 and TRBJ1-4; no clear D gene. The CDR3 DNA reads TGTGCCAGCAGGGCCGGCGGGGTGGCTGAAAAACTGTTTTTT. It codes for CASRAGGVAEKLFF.